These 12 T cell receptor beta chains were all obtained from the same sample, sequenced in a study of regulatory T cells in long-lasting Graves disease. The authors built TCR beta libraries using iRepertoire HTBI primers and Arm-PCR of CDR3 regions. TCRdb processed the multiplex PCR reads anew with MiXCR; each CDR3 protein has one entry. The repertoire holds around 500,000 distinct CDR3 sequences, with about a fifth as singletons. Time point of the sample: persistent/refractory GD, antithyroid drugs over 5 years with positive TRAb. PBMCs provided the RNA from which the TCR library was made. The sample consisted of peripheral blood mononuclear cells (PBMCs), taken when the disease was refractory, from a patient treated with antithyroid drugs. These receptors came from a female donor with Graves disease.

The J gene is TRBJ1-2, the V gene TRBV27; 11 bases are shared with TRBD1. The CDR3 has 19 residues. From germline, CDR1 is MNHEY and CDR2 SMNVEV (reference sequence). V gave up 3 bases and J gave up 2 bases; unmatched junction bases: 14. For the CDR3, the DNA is TGTGCCAGCAGTTTTCTCCGGACAGGGGGCCCCCTTTCCAACTATGGCTACACCTTC. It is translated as CASSFLRTGGPLSNYGYTF.

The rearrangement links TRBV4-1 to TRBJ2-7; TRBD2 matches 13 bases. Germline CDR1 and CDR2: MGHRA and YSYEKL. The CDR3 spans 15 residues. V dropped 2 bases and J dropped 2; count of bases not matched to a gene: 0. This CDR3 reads CASSQTSGGAYEQYF. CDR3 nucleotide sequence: TGCGCCAGCAGCCAAACTAGCGGGGGGGCCTACGAGCAGTACTTC.

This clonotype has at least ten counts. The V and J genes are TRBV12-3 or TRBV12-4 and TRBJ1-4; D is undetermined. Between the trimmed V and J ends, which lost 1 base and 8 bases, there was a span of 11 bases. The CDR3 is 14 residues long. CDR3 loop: CASSLGSLQEKLFF. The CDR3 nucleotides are TGTGCCAGCAGTTTAGGGTCACTGCAGGAAAAACTGTTTTTT.

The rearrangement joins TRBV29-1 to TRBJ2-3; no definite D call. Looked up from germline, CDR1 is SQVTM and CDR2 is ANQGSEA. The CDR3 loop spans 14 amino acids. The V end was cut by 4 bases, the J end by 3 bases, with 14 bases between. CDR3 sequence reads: CSVGVKGLTDTQYF. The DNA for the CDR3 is TGCAGCGTTGGCGTCAAGGGTTTGACAGATACGCAGTATTTT.

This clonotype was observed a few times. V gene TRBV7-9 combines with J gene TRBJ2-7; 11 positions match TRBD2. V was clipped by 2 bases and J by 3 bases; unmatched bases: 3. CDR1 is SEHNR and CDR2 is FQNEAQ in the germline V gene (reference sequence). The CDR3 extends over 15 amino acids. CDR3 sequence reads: CASSLSTSGDYEQYF. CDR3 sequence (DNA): TGTGCCAGCAGCTTATCGACTAGCGGGGACTACGAGCAGTACTTC.

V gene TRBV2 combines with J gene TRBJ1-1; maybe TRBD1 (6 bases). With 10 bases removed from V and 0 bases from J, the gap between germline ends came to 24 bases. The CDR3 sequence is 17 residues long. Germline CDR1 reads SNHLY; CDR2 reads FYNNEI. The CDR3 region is CATRGPDRNPMNTEAFF. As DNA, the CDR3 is TGTGCCACCAGGGGCCCCGACAGGAATCCTATGAACACTGAAGCTTTCTTT.

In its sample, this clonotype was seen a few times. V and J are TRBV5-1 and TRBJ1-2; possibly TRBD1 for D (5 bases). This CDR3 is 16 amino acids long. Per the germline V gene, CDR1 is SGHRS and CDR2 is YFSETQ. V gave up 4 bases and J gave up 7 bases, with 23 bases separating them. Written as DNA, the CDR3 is TGCGCCAGCAGCCCTGGAGGTTCCGGGGCAGCCATTGGCTACACCTTC. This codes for CASSPGGSGAAIGYTF.

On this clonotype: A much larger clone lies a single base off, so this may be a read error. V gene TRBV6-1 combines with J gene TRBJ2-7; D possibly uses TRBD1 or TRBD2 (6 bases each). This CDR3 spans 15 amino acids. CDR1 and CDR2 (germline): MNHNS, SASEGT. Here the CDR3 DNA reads TGTGCCAGCAGTGAGGAGGGGGTGAACCACTACGGGCAGTACTTC. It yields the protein CASSEEGVNHYGQYF.

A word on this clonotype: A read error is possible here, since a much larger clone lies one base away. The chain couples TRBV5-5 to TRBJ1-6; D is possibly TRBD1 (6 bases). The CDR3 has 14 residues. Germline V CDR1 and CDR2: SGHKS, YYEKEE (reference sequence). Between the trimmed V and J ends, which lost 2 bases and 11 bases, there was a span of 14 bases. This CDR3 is CASSFAGGDAPLHF. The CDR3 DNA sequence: TGTGCCAGCAGCTTTGCTGGGGGCGATGCACCCCTCCACTTT.

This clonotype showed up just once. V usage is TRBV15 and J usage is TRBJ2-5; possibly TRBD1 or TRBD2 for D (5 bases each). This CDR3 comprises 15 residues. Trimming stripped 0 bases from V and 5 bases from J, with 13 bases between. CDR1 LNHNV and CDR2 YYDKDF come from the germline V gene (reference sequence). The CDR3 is CATSREGDHKETQYF. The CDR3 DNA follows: TGTGCCACCAGCAGAGAGGGGGATCATAAGGAGACCCAGTACTTC.

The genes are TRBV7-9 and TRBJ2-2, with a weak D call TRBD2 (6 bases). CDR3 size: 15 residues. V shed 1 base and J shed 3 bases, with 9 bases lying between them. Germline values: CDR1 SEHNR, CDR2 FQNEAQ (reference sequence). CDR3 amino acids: CASSLGWGDTGELFF. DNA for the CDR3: TGTGCCAGCAGCTTAGGATGGGGGGACACCGGGGAGCTGTTTTTT.

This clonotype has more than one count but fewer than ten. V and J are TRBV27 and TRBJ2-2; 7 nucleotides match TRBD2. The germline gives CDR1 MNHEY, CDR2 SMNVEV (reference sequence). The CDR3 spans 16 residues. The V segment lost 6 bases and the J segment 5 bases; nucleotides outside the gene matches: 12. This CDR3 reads CASSPLGRITTGELFF. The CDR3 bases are TGTGCCAGCAGCCCACTCGGGAGGATCACAACCGGGGAGCTGTTTTTT.